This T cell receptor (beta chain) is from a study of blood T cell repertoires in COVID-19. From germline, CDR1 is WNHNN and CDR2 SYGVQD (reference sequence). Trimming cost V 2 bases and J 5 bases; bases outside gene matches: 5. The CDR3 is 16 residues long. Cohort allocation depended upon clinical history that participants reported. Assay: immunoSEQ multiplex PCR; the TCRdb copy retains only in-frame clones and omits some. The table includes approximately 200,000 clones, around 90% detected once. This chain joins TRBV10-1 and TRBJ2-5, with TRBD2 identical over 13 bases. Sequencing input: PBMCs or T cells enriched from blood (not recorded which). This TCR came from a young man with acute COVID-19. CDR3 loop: CASSEGLAGEDETQYF. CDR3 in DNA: TGCGCCAGCAGTGAGGGACTAGCGGGAGAAGATGAGACCCAGTACTTC.